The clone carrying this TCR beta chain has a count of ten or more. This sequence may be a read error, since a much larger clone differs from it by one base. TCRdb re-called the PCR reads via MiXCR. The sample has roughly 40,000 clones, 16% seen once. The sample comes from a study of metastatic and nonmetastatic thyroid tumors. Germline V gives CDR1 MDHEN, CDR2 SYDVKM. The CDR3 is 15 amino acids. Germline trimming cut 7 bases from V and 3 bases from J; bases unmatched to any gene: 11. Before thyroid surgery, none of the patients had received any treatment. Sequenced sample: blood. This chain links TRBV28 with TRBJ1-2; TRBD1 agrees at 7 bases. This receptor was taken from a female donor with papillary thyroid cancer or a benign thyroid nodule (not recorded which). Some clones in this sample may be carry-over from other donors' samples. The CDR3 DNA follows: TGTGCCAGCAATTCCGCCCGGACAGGCGACTATGGCTACACCTTC. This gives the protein CASNSARTGDYGYTF.